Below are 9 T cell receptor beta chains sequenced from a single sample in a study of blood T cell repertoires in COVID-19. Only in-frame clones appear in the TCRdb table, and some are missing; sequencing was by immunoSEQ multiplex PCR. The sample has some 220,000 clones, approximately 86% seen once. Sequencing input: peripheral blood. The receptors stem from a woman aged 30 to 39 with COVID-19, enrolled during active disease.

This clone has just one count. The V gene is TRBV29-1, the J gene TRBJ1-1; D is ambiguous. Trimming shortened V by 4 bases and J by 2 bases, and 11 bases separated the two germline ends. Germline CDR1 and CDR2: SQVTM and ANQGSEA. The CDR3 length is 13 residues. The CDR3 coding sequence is TGCAGCGTTGCCCCACACAAAAACACTGAAGCTTTCTTT. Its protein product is CSVAPHKNTEAFF.

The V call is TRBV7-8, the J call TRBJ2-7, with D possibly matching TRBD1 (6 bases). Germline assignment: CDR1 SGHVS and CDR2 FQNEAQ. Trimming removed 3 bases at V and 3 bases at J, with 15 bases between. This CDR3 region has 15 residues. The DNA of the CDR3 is TGTGCCAGCAGCTTCTCCGGGACAACCGACTACGAGCAGTACTTC. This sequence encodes CASSFSGTTDYEQYF.

The DNA for the CDR3 is TGTGCCAGCAGTGAGAGCTTAAACACCGGGGAGCTGTTTTTT. It translates to CASSESLNTGELFF. This chain uses TRBV6-1 with TRBJ2-2, with no clear D. CDR3 length: 14 amino acids. The V and J ends lost 3 bases and 2 bases respectively, with 7 bases between them. Germline V CDR1 and CDR2: MNHNS, SASEGT.

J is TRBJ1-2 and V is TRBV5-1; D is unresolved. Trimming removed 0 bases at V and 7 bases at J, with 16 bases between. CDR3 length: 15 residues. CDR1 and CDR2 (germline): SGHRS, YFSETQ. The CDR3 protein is CASSLASGGLGGYTF. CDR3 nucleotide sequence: TGCGCCAGCAGCTTGGCGAGTGGAGGTTTGGGTGGCTACACCTTC.

CDR3 region: CASSPSAGMNSPLHF. DNA of the CDR3: TGTGCCAGCAGCCCAAGTGCAGGCATGAATTCACCCCTCCACTTT. V usage is TRBV3-1 (or the pseudogene TRBV3-2) and J usage is TRBJ1-6; D unresolved. V was shortened by 4 bases and J by 7 bases, with 14 bases between the two germline ends. The CDR3 contains 15 residues. Germline V gives CDR1 LGHDT, CDR2 YNNKEL (reference sequence).

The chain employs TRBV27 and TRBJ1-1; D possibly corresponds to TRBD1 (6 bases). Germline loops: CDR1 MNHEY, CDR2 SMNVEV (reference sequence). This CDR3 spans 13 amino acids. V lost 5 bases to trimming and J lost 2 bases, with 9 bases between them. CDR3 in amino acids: CASSMDRNTEAFF. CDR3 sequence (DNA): TGTGCCAGCAGTATGGACAGAAACACTGAAGCTTTCTTT.

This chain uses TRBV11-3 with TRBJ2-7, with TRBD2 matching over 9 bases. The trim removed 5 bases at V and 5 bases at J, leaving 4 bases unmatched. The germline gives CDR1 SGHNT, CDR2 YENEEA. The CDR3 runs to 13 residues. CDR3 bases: TGTGCCAGCAGCCCGGGACTAGCTAACGAGCAGTACTTC. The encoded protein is CASSPGLANEQYF.

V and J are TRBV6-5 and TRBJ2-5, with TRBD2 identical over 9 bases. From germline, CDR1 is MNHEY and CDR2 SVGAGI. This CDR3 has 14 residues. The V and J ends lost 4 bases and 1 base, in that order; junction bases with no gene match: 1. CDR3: CASSSRGGQETQYF. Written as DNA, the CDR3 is TGTGCCAGCAGTTCGCGGGGGGGCCAAGAGACCCAGTACTTC.

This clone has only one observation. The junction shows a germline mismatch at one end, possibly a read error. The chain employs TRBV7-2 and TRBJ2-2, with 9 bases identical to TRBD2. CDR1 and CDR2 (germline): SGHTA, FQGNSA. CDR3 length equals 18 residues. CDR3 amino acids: CASSLALLAGQNTGELFF. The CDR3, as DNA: TGTGCCAGCAGCCTAGCCCTTCTAGCGGGGCAGAACACCGGGGAGCTGTTTTTT.